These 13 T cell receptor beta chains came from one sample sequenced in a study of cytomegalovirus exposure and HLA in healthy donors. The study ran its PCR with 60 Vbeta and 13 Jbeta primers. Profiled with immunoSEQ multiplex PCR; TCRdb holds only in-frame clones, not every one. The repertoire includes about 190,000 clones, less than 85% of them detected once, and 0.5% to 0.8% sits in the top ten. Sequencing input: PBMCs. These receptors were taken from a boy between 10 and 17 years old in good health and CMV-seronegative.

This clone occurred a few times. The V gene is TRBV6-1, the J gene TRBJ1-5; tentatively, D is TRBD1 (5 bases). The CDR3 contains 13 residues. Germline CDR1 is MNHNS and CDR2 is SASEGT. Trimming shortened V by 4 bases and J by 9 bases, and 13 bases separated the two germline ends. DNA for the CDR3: TGTGCCAGCAGTGTATCACAGGAACGGCCCCAGCATTTT. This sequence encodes CASSVSQERPQHF.

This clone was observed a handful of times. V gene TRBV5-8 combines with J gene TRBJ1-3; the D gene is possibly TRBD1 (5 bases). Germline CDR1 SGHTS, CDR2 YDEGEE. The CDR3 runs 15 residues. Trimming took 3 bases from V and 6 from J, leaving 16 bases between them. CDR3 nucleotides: TGTGCCAGCAGCTGGCCCCGACTAGGGGAAAACACCATATATTTT. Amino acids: CASSWPRLGENTIYF.

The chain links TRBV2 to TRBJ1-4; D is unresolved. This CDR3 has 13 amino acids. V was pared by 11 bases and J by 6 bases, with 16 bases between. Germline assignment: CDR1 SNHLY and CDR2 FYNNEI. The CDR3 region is CAGLGLLDEKLFF. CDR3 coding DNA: TGTGCCGGACTAGGGTTGTTGGATGAAAAACTGTTTTTT.

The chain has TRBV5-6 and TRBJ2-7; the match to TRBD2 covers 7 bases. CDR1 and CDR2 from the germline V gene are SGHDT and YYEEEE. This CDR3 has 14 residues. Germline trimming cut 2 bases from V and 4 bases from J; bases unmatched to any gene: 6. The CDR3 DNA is TGTGCCAGCAGCTTCATTGGGGGGGGTTACGAGCAGTACTTC. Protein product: CASSFIGGGYEQYF.

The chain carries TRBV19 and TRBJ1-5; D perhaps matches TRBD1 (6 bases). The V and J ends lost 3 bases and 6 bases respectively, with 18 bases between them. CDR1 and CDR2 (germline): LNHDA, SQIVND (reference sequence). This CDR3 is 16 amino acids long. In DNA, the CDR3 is TGTGCCAGTAGTATTGATGTCAGGGGTTTAGGTCAGCCCCAGCATTTT. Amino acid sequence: CASSIDVRGLGQPQHF.

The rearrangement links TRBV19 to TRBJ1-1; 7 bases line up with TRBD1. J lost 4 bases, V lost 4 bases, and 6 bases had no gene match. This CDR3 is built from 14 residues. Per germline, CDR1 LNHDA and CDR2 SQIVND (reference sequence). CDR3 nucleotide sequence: TGTGCCAGTAGTAGACAGGGTTTTAGCACTGAAGCTTTCTTT. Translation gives CASSRQGFSTEAFF.

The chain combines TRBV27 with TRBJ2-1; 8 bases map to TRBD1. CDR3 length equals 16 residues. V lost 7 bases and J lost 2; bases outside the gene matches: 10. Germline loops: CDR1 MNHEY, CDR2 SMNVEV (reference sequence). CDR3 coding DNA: TGTGCCAGCACCACTGCTGGACAGGGACCCTACAATGAGCAGTTCTTC. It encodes CASTTAGQGPYNEQFF.

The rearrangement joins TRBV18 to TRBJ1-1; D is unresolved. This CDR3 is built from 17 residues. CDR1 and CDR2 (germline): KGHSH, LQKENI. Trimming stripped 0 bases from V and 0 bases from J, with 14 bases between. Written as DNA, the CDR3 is TGTGCCAGCTCACCACCTCCCAGCCTCGGGATGAACACTGAAGCTTTCTTT. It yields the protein CASSPPPSLGMNTEAFF.

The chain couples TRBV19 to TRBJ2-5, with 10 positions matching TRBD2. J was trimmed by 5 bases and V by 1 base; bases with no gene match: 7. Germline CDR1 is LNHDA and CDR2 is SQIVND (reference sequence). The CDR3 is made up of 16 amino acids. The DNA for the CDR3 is TGTGCCAGTAGTATAGGGACTAGCGGTGGGGGGGAGACCCAGTACTTC. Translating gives CASSIGTSGGGETQYF.

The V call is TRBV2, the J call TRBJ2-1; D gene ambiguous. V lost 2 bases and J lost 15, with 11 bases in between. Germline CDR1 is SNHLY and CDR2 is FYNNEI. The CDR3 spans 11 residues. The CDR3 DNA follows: TGTGCCAGCAGTGAAAGCCTTTCTGGGTTCTTC. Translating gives CASSESLSGFF.

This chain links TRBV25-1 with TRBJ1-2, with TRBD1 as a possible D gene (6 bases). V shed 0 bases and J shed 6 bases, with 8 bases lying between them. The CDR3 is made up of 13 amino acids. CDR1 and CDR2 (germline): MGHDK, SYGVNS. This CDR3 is CASSEYWTDGYTF. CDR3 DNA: TGTGCCAGCAGTGAATATTGGACAGATGGCTACACCTTC.

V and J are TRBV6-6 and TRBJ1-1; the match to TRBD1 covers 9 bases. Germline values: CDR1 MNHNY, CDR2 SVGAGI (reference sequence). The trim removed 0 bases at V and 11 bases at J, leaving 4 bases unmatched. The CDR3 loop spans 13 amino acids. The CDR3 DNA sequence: TGTGCCAGCAGTTACTCGAGACAGGGGGAGGCTTTCTTT. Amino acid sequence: CASSYSRQGEAFF.

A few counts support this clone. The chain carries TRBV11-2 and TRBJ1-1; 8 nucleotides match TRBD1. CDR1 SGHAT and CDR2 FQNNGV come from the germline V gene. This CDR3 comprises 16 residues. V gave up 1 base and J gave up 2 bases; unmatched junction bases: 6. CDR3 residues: CASSLGRDRSNTEAFF. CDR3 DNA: TGTGCCAGCAGCTTAGGGCGGGACAGGAGTAACACTGAAGCTTTCTTT.